What follows are 5 T cell receptor beta chains derived from one specimen sequenced in a study of cytomegalovirus exposure and HLA in healthy donors. Primers included in the PCR were 60 Vbeta and 13 Jbeta primers. Method: immunoSEQ multiplex PCR; TCRdb's copy keeps in-frame clones and lacks some. This sample yields around 170,000 clones, of which roughly 84% are seen a single time; 0.38% belongs to the top ten. The sequenced sample was PBMCs. These receptors all come from a boy younger than 10 in good health and CMV-seronegative.

This clone showed up just a few times. Other DNA sequences in this specimen translate into the identical CDR3. The V and J genes are TRBV27 and TRBJ2-7; D gene uncertain. Trimming stripped 4 bases from V and 0 bases from J, with 4 bases between. Looked up from germline, CDR1 is MNHEY and CDR2 is SMNVEV (reference sequence). The CDR3 is 12 amino acids. The DNA of the CDR3 is TGTGCCAGCAGTTCCAGCTCCTACGAGCAGTACTTC. Translated, it gives CASSSSSYEQYF.

This rearrangement joins TRBV7-3 to TRBJ2-7; the D is unclear. V was cut by 2 bases and J by 7 bases, with 15 bases left in between. The CDR3 consists of 14 residues. The germline gives CDR1 SGHTA, CDR2 FQGTGA. The CDR3 DNA sequence: TGTGCCAGCAGCTTAGGGCTTGGTGTCGAGGAGCAGTACTTC. Protein sequence: CASSLGLGVEEQYF.

This clone occurred once. This chain joins TRBV7-9 and TRBJ2-1, with 15 bases identical to TRBD2. The germline CDR1 and CDR2 sequences are SEHNR and FQNEAQ (reference sequence). Trimming cost V 8 bases and J 0 bases; bases outside gene matches: 8. This CDR3 region has 18 residues. CDR3 amino acids: CASGGLAGGRGSYNEQFF. The CDR3 DNA sequence: TGTGCCAGCGGCGGACTAGCGGGAGGGCGCGGCTCCTACAATGAGCAGTTCTTC.

This rearrangement joins TRBV21-1 to TRBJ2-1; the table assigns TRBD1, which was not confirmed against the DNA. TRBV21-1 is termed a pseudogene. There are 17 residues in the CDR3. The CDR3 nucleotides read TGTGCCAGCAGCTCCTGCCTAGACAGGAGGCCCATTAATGAGCAGTTCTTC. Translation: CASSSCLDRRPINEQFF.

V and J are TRBV5-1 and TRBJ1-5; unclear D gene. The ends were cut back, 1 base at V and 2 bases at J, with 10 bases in the middle. Germline V gene lookup returns CDR1 SGHRS and CDR2 YFSETQ. This CDR3 has 15 amino acids. The CDR3 here is CASSLNGEGNQPQHF. CDR3 in DNA: TGCGCCAGCAGCTTGAACGGGGAGGGCAATCAGCCCCAGCATTTT.